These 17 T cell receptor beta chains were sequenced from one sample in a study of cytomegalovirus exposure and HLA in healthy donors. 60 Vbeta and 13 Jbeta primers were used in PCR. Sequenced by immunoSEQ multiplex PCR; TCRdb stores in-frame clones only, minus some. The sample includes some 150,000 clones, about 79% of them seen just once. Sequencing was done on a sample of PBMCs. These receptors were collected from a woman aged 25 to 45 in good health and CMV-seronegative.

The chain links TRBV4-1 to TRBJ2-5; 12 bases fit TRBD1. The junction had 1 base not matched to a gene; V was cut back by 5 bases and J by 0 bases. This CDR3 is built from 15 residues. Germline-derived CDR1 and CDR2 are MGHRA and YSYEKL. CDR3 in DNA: TGCGCCAGCAGCGGGACAGGGGGCTACCAAGAGACCCAGTACTTC. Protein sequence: CASSGTGGYQETQYF.

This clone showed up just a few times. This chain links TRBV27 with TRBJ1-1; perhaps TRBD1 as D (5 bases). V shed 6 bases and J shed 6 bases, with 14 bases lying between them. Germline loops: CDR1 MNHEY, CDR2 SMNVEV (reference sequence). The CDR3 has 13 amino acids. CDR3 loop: CASSPMWGAEAFF. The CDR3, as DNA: TGTGCCAGCAGCCCGATGTGGGGGGCTGAAGCTTTCTTT.

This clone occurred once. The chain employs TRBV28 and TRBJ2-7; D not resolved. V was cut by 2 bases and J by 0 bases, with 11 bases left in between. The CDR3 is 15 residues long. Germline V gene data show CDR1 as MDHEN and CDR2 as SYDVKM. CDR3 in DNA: TGTGCCAGCAGTTTAGGGCAGCTTTACTCCTACGAGCAGTACTTC. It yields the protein CASSLGQLYSYEQYF.

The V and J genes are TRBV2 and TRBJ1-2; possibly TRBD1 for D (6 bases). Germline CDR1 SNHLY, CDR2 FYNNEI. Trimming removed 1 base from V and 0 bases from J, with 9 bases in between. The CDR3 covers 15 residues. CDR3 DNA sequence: TGTGCCAGCAGTGAAGAGCAGGGGCCTAACTATGGCTACACCTTC. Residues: CASSEEQGPNYGYTF.

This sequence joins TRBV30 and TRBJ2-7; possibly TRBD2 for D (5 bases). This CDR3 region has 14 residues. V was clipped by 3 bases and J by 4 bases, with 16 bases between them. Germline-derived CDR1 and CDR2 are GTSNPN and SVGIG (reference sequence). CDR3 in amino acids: CAWSLGVPGYEQYF. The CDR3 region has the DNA TGTGCCTGGAGCCTCGGGGTGCCGGGGTACGAGCAGTACTTC.

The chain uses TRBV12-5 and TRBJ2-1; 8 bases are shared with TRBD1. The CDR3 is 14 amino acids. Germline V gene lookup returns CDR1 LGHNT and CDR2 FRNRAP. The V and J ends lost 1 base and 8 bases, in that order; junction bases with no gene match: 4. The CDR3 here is CASGLGGTGDEQFF. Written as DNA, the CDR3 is TGTGCTAGTGGTTTGGGCGGGACAGGTGATGAGCAGTTCTTC.

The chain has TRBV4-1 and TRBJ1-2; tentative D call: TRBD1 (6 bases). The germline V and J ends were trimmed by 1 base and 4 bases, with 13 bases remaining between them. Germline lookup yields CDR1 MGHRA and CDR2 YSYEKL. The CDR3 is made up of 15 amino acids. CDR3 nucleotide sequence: TGCGCCAGCAGCCAAGTAACAGGGAGCCTCTATGGCTACACCTTC. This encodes CASSQVTGSLYGYTF.

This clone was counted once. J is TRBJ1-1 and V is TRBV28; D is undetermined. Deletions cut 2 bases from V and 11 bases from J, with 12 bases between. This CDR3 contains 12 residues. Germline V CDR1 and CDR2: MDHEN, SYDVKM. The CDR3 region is CASSLRVPWAFF. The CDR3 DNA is TGTGCCAGCAGTTTACGAGTCCCCTGGGCTTTCTTT. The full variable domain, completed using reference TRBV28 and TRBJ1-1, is DVKVTQSSRYLVKRTGEKVFLECVQDMDHENMFWYRQDPGLGLRLIYFSYDVKMKEKGDIPEGYSVSREKKERFSLILESASTNQTSMYLCASSLRVPWAFFGQGTRLTVV.

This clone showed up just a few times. CDR3 DNA sequence: TGTGCCTGGAACTTCGGCGGAAGCTCCTATAATTCACCCCTCCACTTT. Translating it yields CAWNFGGSSYNSPLHF. V gene TRBV30 combines with J gene TRBJ1-6; D unclear. Germline-derived CDR1 and CDR2 are GTSNPN and SVGIG (reference sequence). The CDR3 covers 16 residues. Between the trimmed V and J ends, which lost 4 bases and 0 bases, there was a span of 13 bases.

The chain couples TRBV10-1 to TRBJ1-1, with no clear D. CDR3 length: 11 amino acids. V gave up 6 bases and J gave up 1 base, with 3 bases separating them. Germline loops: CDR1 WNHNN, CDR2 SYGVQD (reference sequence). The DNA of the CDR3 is TGCGCCAGCAGACAGAACACTGAAGCTTTCTTT. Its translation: CASRQNTEAFF.

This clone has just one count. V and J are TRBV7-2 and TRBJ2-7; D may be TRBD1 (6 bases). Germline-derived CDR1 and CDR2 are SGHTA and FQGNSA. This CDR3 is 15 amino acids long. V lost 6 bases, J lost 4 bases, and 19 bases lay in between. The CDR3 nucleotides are TGTGCCAGCAGTTTACCCCGGAGCGGACAGTACGAGCAGTACTTC. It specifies CASSLPRSGQYEQYF.

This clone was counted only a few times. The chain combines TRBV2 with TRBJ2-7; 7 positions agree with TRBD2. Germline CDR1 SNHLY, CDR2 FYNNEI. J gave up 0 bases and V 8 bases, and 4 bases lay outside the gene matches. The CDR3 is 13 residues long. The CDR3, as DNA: TGTGCCAGCGATTCTAGCGGCTCCTACGAGCAGTACTTC. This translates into CASDSSGSYEQYF.

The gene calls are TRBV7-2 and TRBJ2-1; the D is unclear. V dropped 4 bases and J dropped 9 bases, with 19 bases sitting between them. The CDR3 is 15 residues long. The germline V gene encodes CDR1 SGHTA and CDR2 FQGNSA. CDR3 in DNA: TGTGCCAGCAGCTCCTTGGCGGCAGTCGTTAGTGAGCAGTTCTTC. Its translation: CASSSLAAVVSEQFF.

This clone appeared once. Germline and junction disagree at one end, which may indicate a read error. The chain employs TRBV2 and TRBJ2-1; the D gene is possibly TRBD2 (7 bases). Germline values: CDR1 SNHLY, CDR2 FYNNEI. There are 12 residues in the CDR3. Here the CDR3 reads CASSESLRGRVF. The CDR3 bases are TGTGCCAGCAGTGAAAGTCTGCGGGGGCGGGTCTTC.

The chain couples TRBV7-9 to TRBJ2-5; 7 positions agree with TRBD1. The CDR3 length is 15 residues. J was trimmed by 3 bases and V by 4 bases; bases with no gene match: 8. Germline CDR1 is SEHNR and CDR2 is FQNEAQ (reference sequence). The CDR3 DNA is TGTGCCAGCAGCTCACCCCTCGGGACAGAAGAGACCCAGTACTTC. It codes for CASSSPLGTEETQYF.

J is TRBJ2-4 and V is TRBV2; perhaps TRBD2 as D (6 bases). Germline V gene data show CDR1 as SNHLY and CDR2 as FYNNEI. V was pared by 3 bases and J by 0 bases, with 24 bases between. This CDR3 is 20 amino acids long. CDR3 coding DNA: TGTGCCAGCAGTGATAGAGGGACTGGAACCCCCCTTCTAGCCAAAAACATTCAGTACTTC. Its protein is CASSDRGTGTPLLAKNIQYF. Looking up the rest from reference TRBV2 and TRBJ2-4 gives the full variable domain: EPEVTQTPSHQVTQMGQEVILRCVPISNHLYFYWYRQILGQKVEFLVSFYNNEISEKSEIFDDQFSVERPDGSNFTLKIRSTKLEDSAMYFCASSDRGTGTPLLAKNIQYFGAGTRLSVL.

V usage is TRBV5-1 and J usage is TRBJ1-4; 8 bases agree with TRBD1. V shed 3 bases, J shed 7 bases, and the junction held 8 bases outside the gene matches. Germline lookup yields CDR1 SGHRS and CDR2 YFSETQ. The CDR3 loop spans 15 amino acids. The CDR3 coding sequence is TGCGCCAGCAGCTCGCAGGGGGCATCAGGTGAAAAACTGTTTTTT. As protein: CASSSQGASGEKLFF. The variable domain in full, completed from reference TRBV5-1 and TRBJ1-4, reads KAGVTQTPRYLIKTRGQQVTLSCSPISGHRSVSWYQQTPGQGLQFLFEYFSETQRNKGNFPGRFSGRQFSNSRSEMNVSTLELGDSALYLCASSSQGASGEKLFFGSGTQLSVL.